This T cell receptor beta chain stems from a study of T cell responses to AZD1222 COVID-19 vaccine. Using immunoSEQ multiplex PCR, the repertoire was profiled, and TCRdb retains in-frame clones only, with some absent. The sample includes 150,000 or so clones, roughly 87% of them seen just once. Trimming took 0 bases from V and 7 from J; bases not matched to a gene: 3. There are 13 residues in the CDR3. Germline V gives CDR1 SGHRS, CDR2 YFSETQ. Concerning this clone: Its antigen is as yet unknown.

Findings and limits, study-wide: Sampled repertoires all dated from after the peak T cell response.

The specimen comprised peripheral blood, sampled on day 0 of AZD1222 vaccination. This chain joins TRBV5-1 and TRBJ2-7; 8 bases are shared with TRBD1. This sequence originates from an adult in good health. This CDR3 is CASSLGTGLEQYF. DNA of the CDR3: TGCGCCAGCAGCTTGGGGACAGGGTTGGAGCAGTACTTC.